This T cell receptor beta chain was captured by sequencing in a study of PD-1 blockade in classical Hodgkin lymphoma (dated by TCRdb to the early 2020s). A note on the overall study: Nivolumab dosing was 3 mg/kg intravenously every 2 weeks, continuing until either disease progression or unacceptable toxicity. The study used TCR beta sequencing and CyTOF to define a peripheral blood immune signature of response to PD-1 blockade in classical Hodgkin lymphoma.

Reading the label with the study, this specimen's time point is: cycle 2 day 1 (C2D1) of nivolumab. Relapse after autologous stem cell transplantation had occurred in all trial patients, and cohorts A, B and C were distinguished by prior brentuximab vedotin exposure. The trial cohort included more than 55 patients with relapsed/refractory classical Hodgkin lymphoma, and each patient had a best overall response of complete response, partial response or progressive disease. In the multi-cohort phase II CheckMate 205 trial, trial patients received single-agent nivolumab. An independent review committee assessed best overall response by applying the 2007 International Working Group response criteria. Trial PBMCs were obtained immediately prior to nivolumab initiation (C1D1) and on therapy at cycle 2 day 1 and cycle 4 day 1. Peripheral blood was collected in 8 mL Vacutainer Cell Preparation Tubes, from which PBMCs were isolated by centrifugation and then cryopreserved.

Trimming accounts for 11 bases at V and 2 bases at J, while the number of junction bases matched to no gene is 14. From the cysteine through the phenylalanine, the CDR3 covers 15 amino acids. Only CDR3 DNA remains: 45 bases, in frame from the first base. The germline V gene (reference sequence) gives CDR1 as SEHNR and CDR2 as FQNEAQ. Broader findings and caveats from the paper: Baseline TCR diversity was reported to be lower in newly diagnosed patients than in healthy donors and to be lower still in relapsed/refractory patients. Lower diversity was observed in patients in whom nivolumab was started less than 1 year after ASCT, and these patients were excluded from later analyses so that confounding by immune reconstitution would be avoided. Trial patients achieving complete response had baseline diversity similar to newly diagnosed patients, whereas partial responders and progressors had significantly lower diversity. A significant rise by C4D1 was seen in CD4+ but not CD8+ TCR diversity (p=0.0027 vs p=0.16), with the rise being most apparent in complete responders (p=0.02). The study was restricted to a single clinical trial cohort, and the causes of repertoire differences, possibly disease activity or prior therapy, were left undefined.

About this clone: The antigen this receptor binds is unknown. Nothing much larger sits one base from this clone, and base qualities are not available.

Genomic DNA was extracted with the Qiagen DNeasy kit from unsorted PBMCs and from negatively selected CD4+ and CD8+ fractions. Amplification of TCR beta CDR3 regions was done by immunoSEQ multiplex PCR with primers that anneal to V and J segments. A synthetic immune receptor repertoire was used to minimize amplification bias, and any remaining bias was removed computationally after sequencing. The paper's processing steps were these. Custom Python scripts were used to quantify repertoire diversity as the Shannon entropy index. The unsorted, CD4+ and CD8+ repertoires were each analyzed separately, with the exception of combined analyses, where CD4+ and CD8+ sequences were merged in silico. A clone was considered expanded if an increase in frequency of at least 2-fold after treatment relative to C1D1 was found, and a pseudocount of 0.5 was applied to clones undetected at baseline. Singleton clones were defined as clones with 0 or 1 copy at C1D1, and non-singleton clones were defined as clones with 2 or more copies. Clones expanded in unsorted samples were labelled as CD4+, CD8+ or unknown by matching protein sequences in sorted samples from the same patient. Diversity changes from C1D1 to C4D1 were tested in paired samples using Wilcoxon tests. The source is immuneACCESS, and TCRdb retained only in-frame sequences with V and J called. Part of the clones is not carried over; for the studies checked, unresolved V genes explain less than half of this, and the remainder is unexplained. V and J calls and clone size are as listed in that table; D and trimming were resolved from the DNA. The sample table lists some 100,000 clones, 75% to 90% of them with a count of one. The ten largest clones capture under 8% of the sample.

The specimen comprised peripheral blood mononuclear cells (PBMCs), sampled before the second cycle of nivolumab. Recombination joined TRBV7-9 with TRBJ1-1, with 7 middle bases fitting TRBD1. The clonotype originates from a human donor with classical Hodgkin lymphoma. In nucleotides, the sequence is TGTGCCGCAGGTCCATACCGGGACAGTAACACTGAAGCTTTCTTT. This encodes CAAGPYRDSNTEAFF.